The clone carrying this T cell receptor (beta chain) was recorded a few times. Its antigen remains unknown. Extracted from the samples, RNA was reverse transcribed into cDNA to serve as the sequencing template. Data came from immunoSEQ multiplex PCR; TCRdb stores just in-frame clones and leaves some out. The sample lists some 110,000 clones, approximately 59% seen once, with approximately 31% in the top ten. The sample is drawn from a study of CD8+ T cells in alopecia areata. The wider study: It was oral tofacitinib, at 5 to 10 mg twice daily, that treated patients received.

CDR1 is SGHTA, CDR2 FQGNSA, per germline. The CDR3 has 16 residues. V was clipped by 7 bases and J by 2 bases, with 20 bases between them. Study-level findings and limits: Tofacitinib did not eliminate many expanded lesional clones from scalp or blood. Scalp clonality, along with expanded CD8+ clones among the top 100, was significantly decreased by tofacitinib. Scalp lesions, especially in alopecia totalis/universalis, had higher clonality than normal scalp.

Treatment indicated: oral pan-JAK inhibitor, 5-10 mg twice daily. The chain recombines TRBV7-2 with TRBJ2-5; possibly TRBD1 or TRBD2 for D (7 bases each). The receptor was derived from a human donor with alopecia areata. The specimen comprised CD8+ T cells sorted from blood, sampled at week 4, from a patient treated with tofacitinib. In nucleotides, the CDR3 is TGTGCCAGCATCCCCATCAGGGGGGGGCTTCAAGAGACCCAGTACTTC. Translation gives CASIPIRGGLQETQYF.